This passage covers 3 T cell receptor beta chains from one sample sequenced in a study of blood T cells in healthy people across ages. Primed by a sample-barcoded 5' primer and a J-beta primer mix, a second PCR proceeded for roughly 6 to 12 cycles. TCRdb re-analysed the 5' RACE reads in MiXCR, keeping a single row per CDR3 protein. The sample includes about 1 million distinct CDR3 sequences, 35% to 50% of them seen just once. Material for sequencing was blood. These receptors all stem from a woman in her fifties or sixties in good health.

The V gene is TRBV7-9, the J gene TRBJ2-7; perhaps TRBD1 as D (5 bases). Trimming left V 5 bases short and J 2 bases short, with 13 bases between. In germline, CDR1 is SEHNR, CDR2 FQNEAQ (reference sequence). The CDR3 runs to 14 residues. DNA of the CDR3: TGTGCCAGCAGCCCCCGGACACAAGCCTACGAGCAGTACTTC. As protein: CASSPRTQAYEQYF.

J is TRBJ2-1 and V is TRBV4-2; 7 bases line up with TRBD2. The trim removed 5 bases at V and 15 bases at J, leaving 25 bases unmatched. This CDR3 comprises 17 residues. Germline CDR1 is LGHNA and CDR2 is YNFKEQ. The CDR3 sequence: CASSLTGGGRASRPAFF. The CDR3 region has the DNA TGTGCCAGCAGCTTAACCGGTGGGGGGAGGGCCTCACGACCCGCGTTCTTC.

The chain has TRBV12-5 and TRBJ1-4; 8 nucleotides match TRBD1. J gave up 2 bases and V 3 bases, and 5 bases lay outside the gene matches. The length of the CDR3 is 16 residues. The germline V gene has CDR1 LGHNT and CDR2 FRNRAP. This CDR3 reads CASGFTGGLTNEKLFF. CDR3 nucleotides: TGTGCTAGTGGTTTTACAGGGGGATTGACTAATGAAAAACTGTTTTTT.